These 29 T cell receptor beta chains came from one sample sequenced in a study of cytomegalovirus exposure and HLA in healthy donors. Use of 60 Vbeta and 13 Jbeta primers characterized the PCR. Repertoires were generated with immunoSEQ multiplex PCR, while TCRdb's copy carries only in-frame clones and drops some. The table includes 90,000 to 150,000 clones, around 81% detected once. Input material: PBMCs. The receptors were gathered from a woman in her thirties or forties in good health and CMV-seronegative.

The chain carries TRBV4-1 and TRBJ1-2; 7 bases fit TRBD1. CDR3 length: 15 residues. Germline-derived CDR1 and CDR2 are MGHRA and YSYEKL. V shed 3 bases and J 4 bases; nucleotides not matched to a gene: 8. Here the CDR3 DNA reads TGCGCCAGCAGCCATGAGCAAGGGACAGCCTATGGCTACACCTTC. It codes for CASSHEQGTAYGYTF.

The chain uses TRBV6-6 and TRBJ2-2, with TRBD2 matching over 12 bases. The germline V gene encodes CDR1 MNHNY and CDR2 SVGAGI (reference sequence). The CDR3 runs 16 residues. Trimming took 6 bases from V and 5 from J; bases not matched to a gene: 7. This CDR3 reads CASSRQGLAGTGELFF. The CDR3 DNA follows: TGTGCCAGCAGCCGACAAGGACTAGCGGGAACCGGGGAGCTGTTTTTT.

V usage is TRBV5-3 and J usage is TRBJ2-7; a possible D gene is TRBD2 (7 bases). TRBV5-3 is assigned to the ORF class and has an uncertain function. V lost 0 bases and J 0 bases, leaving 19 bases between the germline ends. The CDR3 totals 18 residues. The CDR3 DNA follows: TGTGCCAGAAGCTTGGGGTACCCGGGGGGCGGGGACTCCTACGAGCAGTACTTC. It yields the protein CARSLGYPGGGDSYEQYF.

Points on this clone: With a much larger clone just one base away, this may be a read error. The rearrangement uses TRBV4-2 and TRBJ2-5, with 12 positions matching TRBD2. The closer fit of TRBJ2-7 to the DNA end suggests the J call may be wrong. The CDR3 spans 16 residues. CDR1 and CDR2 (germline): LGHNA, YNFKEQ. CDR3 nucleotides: TGTGCCAGCAGTCAAGATTGGGTGACTAGCGGGAGCGAGCAGTACTTC. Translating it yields CASSQDWVTSGSEQYF.

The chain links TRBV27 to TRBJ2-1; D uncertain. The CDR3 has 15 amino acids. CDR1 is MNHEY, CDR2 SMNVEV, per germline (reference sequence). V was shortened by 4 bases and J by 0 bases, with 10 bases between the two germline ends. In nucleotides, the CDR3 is TGTGCCAGCAGTTCAACAGAGAGCTCCTACAATGAGCAGTTCTTC. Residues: CASSSTESSYNEQFF.

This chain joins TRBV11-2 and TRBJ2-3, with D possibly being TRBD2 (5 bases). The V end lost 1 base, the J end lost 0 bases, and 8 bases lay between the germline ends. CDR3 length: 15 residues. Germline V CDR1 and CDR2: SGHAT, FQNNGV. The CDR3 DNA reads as TGTGCCAGCAGCTTAGTTACTAGAAGCACAGATACGCAGTATTTT. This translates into CASSLVTRSTDTQYF.

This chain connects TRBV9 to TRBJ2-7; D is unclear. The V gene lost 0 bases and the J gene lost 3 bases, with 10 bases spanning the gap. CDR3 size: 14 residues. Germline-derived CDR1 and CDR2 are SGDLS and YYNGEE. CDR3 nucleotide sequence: TGTGCCAGCAGCGTAGGGTCCGGGTACTACGAGCAGTACTTC. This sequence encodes CASSVGSGYYEQYF.

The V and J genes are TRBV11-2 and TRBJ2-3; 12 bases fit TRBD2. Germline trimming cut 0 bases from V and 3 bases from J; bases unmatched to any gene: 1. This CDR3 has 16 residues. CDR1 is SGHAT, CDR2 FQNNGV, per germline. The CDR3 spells CASSLELAGGTDTQYF. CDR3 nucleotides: TGTGCCAGCAGCTTAGAACTAGCGGGAGGAACAGATACGCAGTATTTT.

This CDR3 is CASSLDSNYGYTF. Here the CDR3 DNA reads TGCGCCAGCAGCTTGGACAGTAACTATGGCTACACCTTC. J is TRBJ1-2 and V is TRBV5-1, with D unclear. The CDR3 sequence is 13 residues long. Germline CDR1 is SGHRS and CDR2 is YFSETQ. V dropped 0 bases and J dropped 1 base, with 4 bases sitting between them.

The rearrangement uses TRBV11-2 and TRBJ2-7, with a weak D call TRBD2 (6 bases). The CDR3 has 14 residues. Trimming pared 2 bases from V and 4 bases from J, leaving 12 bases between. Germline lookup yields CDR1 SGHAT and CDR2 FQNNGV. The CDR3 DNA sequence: TGTGCCAGCAGCTTATTCGCGGGGCAGTACGAGCAGTACTTC. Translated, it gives CASSLFAGQYEQYF. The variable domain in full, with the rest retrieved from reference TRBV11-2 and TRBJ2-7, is EAGVAQSPRYKIIEKRQSVAFWCNPISGHATLYWYQQILGQGPKLLIQFQNNGVVDDSQLPKDRFSAERLKGVDSTLKIQPAKLEDSAVYLCASSLFAGQYEQYFGPGTRLTVT.

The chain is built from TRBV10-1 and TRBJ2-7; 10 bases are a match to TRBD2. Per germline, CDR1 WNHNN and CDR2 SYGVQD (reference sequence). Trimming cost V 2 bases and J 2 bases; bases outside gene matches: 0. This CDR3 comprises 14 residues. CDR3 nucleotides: TGCGCCAGCAGTGAGAGCGGGAGGGCCTACGAGCAGTACTTC. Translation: CASSESGRAYEQYF.

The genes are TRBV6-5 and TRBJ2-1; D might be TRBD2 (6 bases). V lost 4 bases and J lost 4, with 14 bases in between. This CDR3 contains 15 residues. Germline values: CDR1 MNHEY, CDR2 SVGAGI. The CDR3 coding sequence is TGTGCCAGCAGTTCGTACGGGGCGGGGTACAATGAGCAGTTCTTC. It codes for CASSSYGAGYNEQFF.

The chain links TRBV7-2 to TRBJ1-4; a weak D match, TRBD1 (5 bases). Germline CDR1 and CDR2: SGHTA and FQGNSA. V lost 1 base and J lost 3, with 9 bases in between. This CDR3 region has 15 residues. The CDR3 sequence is CASSLGGAANEKLFF. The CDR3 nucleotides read TGTGCCAGCAGCTTAGGCGGGGCTGCTAATGAAAAACTGTTTTTT.

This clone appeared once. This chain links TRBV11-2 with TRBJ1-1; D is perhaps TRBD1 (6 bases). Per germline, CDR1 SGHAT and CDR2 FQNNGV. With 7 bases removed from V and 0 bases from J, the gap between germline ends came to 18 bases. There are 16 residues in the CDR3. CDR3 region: CASTLSRGSMNTEAFF. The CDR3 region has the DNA TGTGCCAGCACCCTGAGCAGGGGATCCATGAACACTGAAGCTTTCTTT. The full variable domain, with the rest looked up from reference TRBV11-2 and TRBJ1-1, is EAGVAQSPRYKIIEKRQSVAFWCNPISGHATLYWYQQILGQGPKLLIQFQNNGVVDDSQLPKDRFSAERLKGVDSTLKIQPAKLEDSAVYLCASTLSRGSMNTEAFFGQGTRLTVV.

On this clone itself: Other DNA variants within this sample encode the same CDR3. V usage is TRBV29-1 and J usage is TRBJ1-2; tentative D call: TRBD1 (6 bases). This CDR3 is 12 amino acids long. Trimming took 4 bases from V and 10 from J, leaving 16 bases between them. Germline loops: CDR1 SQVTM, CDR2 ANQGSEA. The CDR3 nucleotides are TGCAGCGTTGTGGGGGGGCGCAGGGACTACACCTTC. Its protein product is CSVVGGRRDYTF.

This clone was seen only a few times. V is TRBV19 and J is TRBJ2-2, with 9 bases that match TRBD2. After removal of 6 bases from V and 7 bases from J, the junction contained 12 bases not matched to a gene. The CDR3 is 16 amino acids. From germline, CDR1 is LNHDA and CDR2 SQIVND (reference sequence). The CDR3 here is CASRSLAGQLDGELFF. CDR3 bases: TGTGCCAGTAGGTCCCTAGCGGGACAGTTAGACGGGGAGCTGTTTTTT.

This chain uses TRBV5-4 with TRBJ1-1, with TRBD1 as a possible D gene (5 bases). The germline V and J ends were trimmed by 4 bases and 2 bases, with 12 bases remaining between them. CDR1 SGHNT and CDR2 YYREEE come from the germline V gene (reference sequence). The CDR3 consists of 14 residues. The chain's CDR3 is CASSPDGGNTEAFF. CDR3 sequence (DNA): TGTGCCAGCAGCCCAGACGGGGGTAACACTGAAGCTTTCTTT.

Here the CDR3 reads CASSETGGPFQTQYF. CDR3 sequence (DNA): TGTGCCAGCAGTGAAACGGGGGGGCCATTTCAGACCCAGTACTTC. This chain joins TRBV2 and TRBJ2-5; 8 bases are shared with TRBD2. The CDR3 has 15 amino acids. The J segment lost 6 bases and the V segment lost 2 bases, leaving 8 bases of the junction unmatched. The germline V gene has CDR1 SNHLY and CDR2 FYNNEI.

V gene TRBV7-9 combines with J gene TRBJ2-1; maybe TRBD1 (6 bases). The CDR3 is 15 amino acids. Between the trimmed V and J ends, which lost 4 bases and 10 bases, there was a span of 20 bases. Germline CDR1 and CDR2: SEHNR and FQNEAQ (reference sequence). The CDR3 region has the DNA TGTGCCAGCAGCTCGGGACAAACGGAGGCCGCCGAGCAGTTCTTC. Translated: CASSSGQTEAAEQFF.

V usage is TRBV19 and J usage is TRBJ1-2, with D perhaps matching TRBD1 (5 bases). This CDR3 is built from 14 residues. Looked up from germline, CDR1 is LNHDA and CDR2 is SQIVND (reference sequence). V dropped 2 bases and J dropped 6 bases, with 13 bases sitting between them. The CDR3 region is CASSILQAIDGYTF. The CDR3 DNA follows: TGTGCCAGTAGTATATTACAGGCCATAGATGGCTACACCTTC.

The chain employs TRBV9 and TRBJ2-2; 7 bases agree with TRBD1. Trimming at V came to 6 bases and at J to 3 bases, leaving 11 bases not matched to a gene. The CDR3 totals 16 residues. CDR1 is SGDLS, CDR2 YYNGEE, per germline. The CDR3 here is CASTHRGGVDTGELFF. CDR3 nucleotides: TGTGCCAGCACCCACCGAGGGGGCGTCGACACCGGGGAGCTGTTTTTT. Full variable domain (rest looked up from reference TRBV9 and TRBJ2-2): DSGVTQTPKHLITATGQRVTLRCSPRSGDLSVYWYQQSLDQGLQFLIQYYNGEERAKGNILERFSAQQFPDLHSELNLSSLELGDSALYFCASTHRGGVDTGELFFGEGSRLTVL.

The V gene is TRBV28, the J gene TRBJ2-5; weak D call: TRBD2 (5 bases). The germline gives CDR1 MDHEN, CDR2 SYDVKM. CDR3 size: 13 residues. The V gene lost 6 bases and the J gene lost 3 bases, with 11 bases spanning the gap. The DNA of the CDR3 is TGTGCCAGCAGGTCAGCCGGGGAAGAGACCCAGTACTTC. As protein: CASRSAGEETQYF.

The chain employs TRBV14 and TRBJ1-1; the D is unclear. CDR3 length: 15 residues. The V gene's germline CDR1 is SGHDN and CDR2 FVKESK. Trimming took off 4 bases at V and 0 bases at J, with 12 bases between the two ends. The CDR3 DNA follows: TGTGCCAGCAGCCCTTTCCACAGCCTGAACACTGAAGCTTTCTTT. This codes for CASSPFHSLNTEAFF.

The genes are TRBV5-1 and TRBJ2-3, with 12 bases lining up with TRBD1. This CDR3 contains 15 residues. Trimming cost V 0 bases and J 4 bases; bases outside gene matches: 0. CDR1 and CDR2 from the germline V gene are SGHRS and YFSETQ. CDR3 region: CASSLGDRGPDTQYF. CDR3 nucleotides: TGCGCCAGCAGCTTGGGGGACAGGGGGCCAGATACGCAGTATTTT. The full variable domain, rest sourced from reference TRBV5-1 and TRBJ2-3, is KAGVTQTPRYLIKTRGQQVTLSCSPISGHRSVSWYQQTPGQGLQFLFEYFSETQRNKGNFPGRFSGRQFSNSRSEMNVSTLELGDSALYLCASSLGDRGPDTQYFGPGTRLTVL.

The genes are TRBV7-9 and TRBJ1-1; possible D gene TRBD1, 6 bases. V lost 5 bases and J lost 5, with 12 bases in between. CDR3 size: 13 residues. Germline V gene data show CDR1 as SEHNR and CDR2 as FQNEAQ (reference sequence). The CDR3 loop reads CASSVRGGTEAFF. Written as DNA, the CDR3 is TGTGCCAGCAGCGTCAGGGGTGGGACTGAAGCTTTCTTT.

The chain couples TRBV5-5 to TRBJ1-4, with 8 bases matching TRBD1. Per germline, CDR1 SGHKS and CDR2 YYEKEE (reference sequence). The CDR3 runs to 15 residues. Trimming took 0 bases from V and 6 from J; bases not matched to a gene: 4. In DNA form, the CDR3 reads TGTGCCAGCAGCTTGGTAATACAGGGGGATGAAAAACTGTTTTTT. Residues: CASSLVIQGDEKLFF.

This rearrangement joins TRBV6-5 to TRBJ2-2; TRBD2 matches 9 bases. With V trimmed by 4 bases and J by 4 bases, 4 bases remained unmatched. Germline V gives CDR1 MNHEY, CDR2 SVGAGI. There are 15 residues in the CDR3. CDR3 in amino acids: CASSSAGGLTGELFF. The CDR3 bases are TGTGCCAGCAGTTCAGCGGGGGGACTCACCGGGGAGCTGTTTTTT.

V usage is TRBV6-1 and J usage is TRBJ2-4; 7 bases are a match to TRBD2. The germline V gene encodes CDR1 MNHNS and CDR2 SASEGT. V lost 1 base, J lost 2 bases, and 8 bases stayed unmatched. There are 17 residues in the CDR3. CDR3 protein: CASSEVGGSGSKNIQYF. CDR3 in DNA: TGTGCCAGCAGTGAAGTCGGGGGGTCCGGGTCCAAAAACATTCAGTACTTC.

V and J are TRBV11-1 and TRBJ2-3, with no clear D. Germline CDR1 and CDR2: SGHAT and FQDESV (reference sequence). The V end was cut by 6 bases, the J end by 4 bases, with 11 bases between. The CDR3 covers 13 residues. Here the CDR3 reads CASRSTRPDTQYF. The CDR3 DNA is TGTGCCAGCAGGTCGACTCGCCCAGATACGCAGTATTTT.